In this sample, the clone carrying this TCR beta chain turned up once. The antigen is not known. The sample originates from a study of blood T cells in healthy people across ages. Study observations and caveats: Samples with more naive T cells showed higher observed beta diversity. Unknown CMV status may confound age-related changes in expanded clones.

CDR1 and CDR2 (germline): SGHTA, FQGNSA. V lost 5 bases and J lost 7, with 20 bases in between. The CDR3 spans 15 residues. The sample, around 10 milliliters of peripheral blood, was drawn from each donor. There were at least 5.5 micrograms of total RNA extracted from every sample. It was with a sample-barcoded 5' primer and a J-beta primer mix that a second PCR of roughly 7 to 11 cycles was run. TCRdb recomputed calls from the 5' RACE reads with MiXCR, one row per CDR3 protein. The sample contains under 2,000,000 distinct CDR3 sequences, around half of which appear only once. V gene TRBV7-2 combines with J gene TRBJ1-2; a possible D gene is TRBD1 (6 bases). The TCR originated in a woman aged 40 to 49 in good health. The sequencing sample was made of blood. The DNA for the CDR3 is TGTGCCAGCAGCCTCCACAGGGACCCCTCATCTGGCTACACCTTC. As protein: CASSLHRDPSSGYTF.